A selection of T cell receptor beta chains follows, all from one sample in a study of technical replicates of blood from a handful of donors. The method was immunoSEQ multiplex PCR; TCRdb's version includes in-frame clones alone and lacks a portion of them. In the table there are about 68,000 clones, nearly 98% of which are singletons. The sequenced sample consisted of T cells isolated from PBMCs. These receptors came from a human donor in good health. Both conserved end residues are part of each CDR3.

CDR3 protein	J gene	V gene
CASSQVGTGYRYEQYF	TRBJ2-7	TRBV4-1
CASSLEVGGAYEQYF	TRBJ2-7	TRBV7-9
CASTQGISGANVLTF	TRBJ2-6	TRBV28
CASSLGGSRADTQYF	TRBJ2-3	TRBV7-2
CASSLNIDYEQYF	TRBJ2-7	TRBV7-2
CASRGTGGNTIYF	TRBJ1-3	TRBV9
CASSLMRNTGELFF	TRBJ2-2	TRBV5-6
CASSYNGQEYGYTF	TRBJ1-2	TRBV6-6
CAWSVLLGLAGESYEQYF	TRBJ2-7	TRBV30
CSVELAGVFYNNNEQFF	TRBJ2-1	TRBV29-1
CASSFFWEWEAFF	TRBJ1-1	TRBV5-6
CASSPNQGVLYEQYF	TRBJ2-7	TRBV18
CASNLNSNTEAFF	TRBJ1-1	TRBV27
CASSVSTSVAYEQYF	TRBJ2-7	TRBV9
CASIQGNTEAFF	TRBJ1-1	TRBV28
CASSSPGQGYNEQFF	TRBJ2-1	TRBV5-6
CASSLEGLVTTYEQYF	TRBJ2-7	TRBV5-1
CASSGRGYEKLFF	TRBJ1-4	TRBV25-1
CASSFGSALTYEQYF	TRBJ2-7	TRBV11-2
CASRLGGTGDPTEQFF	TRBJ2-1	TRBV5-1
CASSFGGAYEQYF	TRBJ2-7	TRBV7-3
CASSLEGQAAGQPQHF	TRBJ1-5	TRBV28
CASSLVAGLAAEQFF	TRBJ2-1	TRBV5-1
CASSLSGDGTGELFF	TRBJ2-2	TRBV27
CSAGQTNQPQHF	TRBJ1-5	TRBV29-1
CASSPSPNTEAFF	TRBJ1-1	TRBV18
CASSMTGQAQETQYF	TRBJ2-5	TRBV11-2
CASSHRVETGELFF	TRBJ2-2	TRBV6-1
CASSEADRGAGELFF	TRBJ2-2	TRBV2
CASSVALTGSGTRTDTQYF	TRBJ2-3	TRBV9
CASSSFKGANTEAFF	TRBJ1-1	TRBV6-5
CAWRPGQTNEKLFF	TRBJ1-4	TRBV30
CASSLELAQQYF	TRBJ2-7	TRBV11-1
CASSGQSPNSEQYF	TRBJ2-7	TRBV9
CASRNQGARYGYTF	TRBJ1-2	TRBV9